One and the same sample provided the 3 T cell receptor beta chains below, sequenced in a study of T cell clonality in common variable immunodeficiency. The repertoire was sequenced with immunoSEQ multiplex PCR; TCRdb's copy has only in-frame clones and lacks some. The data show 35,000 to 50,000 clones, with none appearing a single time. Sequencing was carried out using peripheral blood mononuclear cells. The origin of the receptors is a person aged 18-69 years in good health.

This clone was seen many times. Coverage ceases 3 residues before the CDR3 finishes, and the germline J gene fills in the end. The chain carries TRBV30 and TRBJ2-5, with 9 bases lining up with TRBD2. The germline V gene encodes CDR1 GTSNPN and CDR2 SVGIG (reference sequence). V was pared by 3 bases and J by 2 bases, with 7 bases of the junction left unmatched. This CDR3 is 15 amino acids long. Partial CDR3 DNA: TGTGCCTGGAGGGACATAGCGGGAGTGCAAGAGACC. It encodes CAWRDIAGVQET. The complete CDR3 sequence is CAWRDIAGVQETQYF.

The sample holds a few counts of this clone. CDR3 protein: CASSSPSGNNEQFF. The CDR3 bases that were read are TGTGCCAGCAGCTCTCCTAGCGGGAACAATGAG. The chain couples TRBV11-2 to TRBJ2-1, with 9 bases identical to TRBD2. The CDR3 is cut off 3 residues early in the read; its end comes from the germline J gene. Germline trimming cut 4 bases from V and 5 bases from J; bases unmatched to any gene: 3. Germline V lookup: CDR1 SGHAT, CDR2 FQNNGV. The CDR3 contains 14 residues. Combining the CDR3 with reference TRBV11-2 and TRBJ2-1 gives the whole variable domain EAGVAQSPRYKIIEKRQSVAFWCNPISGHATLYWYQQILGQGPKLLIQFQNNGVVDDSQLPKDRFSAERLKGVDSTLKIQPAKLEDSAVYLCASSSPSGNNEQFFGPGTRLTVL.

In its sample, this clone was seen many times. The read falls 3 residues short of the CDR3 end, and the missing part is taken from the germline J gene. The chain recombines TRBV19 with TRBJ1-2; a weak D match, TRBD1 (5 bases). This CDR3 contains 14 residues. Germline values: CDR1 LNHDA, CDR2 SQIVND (reference sequence). Trimming took off 7 bases at V and 2 bases at J, with 14 bases between the two ends. The CDR3 sequence is CASTTDRTNYGYTF. The sequenced part of the CDR3 DNA is TGTGCCAGTACCACGGACCGGACAAACTATGGC.